This T cell receptor beta chain appears in the sequencing data of a study of cytomegalovirus exposure and HLA in healthy donors. V lost 2 bases and J lost 7, with 14 bases in between. CDR3 length equals 15 residues. Germline CDR1 reads MGHDK; CDR2 reads SYGVNS. Whole-study findings and limits: There were some public TCRs occurring in many donors, but most TCR sequences were rare. In an earlier analysis, about 90% or about 30%: the productive usage of most TCR beta V segments.

Vbeta (60) and Jbeta (13) primers were used in the PCR. Original methodology: Unique TCR beta chains numbered approximately 80 million in a later analysis, with around 11 million shared. The protocol was immunoSEQ multiplex PCR, while the TCRdb copy is restricted to in-frame clones and leaves out a portion. V, J and clone size were drawn from that table, and D and trimming were deduced from the DNA. This repertoire shows about 140,000 clones, 70% found once; its top ten account for about 2%. Concerning this clone: Its specificity is not known.

This chain links TRBV25-1 with TRBJ1-4, with a possible D match to TRBD1 (6 bases). Sequenced: PBMCs. The TCR was taken from a woman in her sixties in good health and CMV-seropositive. The CDR3, as DNA: TGTGCCAGCAGTGAAGGGGGCATAGTCGCTGAAAAACTGTTTTTT. This sequence encodes CASSEGGIVAEKLFF. Together with reference TRBV25-1 and TRBJ1-4, the CDR3 gives the full variable domain: EADIYQTPRYLVIGTGKKITLECSQTMGHDKMYWYQQDPGMELHLIHYSYGVNSTEKGDLSSESTVSRIRTEHFPLTLESARPSHTSQYLCASSEGGIVAEKLFFGSGTQLSVL.